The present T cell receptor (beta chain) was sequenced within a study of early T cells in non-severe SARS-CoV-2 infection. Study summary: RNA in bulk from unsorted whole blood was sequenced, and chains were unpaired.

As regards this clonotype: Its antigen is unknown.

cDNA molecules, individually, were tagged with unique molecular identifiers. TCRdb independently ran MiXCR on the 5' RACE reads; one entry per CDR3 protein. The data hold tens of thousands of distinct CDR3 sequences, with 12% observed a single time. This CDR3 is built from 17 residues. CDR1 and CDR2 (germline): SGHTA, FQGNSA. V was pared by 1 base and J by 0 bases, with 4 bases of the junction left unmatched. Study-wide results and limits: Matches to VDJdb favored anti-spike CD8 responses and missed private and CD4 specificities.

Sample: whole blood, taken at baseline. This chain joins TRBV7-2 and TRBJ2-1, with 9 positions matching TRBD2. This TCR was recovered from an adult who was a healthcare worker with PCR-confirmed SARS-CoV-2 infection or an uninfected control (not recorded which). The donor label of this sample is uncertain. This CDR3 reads CASSLVASGASYNEQFF. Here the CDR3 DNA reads TGTGCCAGCAGCTTAGTGGCTAGCGGGGCCTCCTACAATGAGCAGTTCTTC. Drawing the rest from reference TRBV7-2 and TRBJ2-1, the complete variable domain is GAGVSQSPSNKVTEKGKDVELRCDPISGHTALYWYRQSLGQGLEFLIYFQGNSAPDKSGLPSDRFSAERTGGSVSTLTIQRTQQEDSAVYLCASSLVASGASYNEQFFGPGTRLTVL.